Listed below are T cell receptor beta chains from one sample, sequenced in a study of T-cell reconstitution after alpha-beta-depleted transplantation in children. TCRdb re-derived calls from the PCR reads in MiXCR, one entry per CDR3 protein. This sample has approximately 980,000 distinct CDR3 sequences, with under 30% found just once. The sample in question was PBMCs, mostly from graft donor cells, obtained 360 days after TCRalphabeta/CD19-depleted stem cell transplant. All receptors come from a boy under two years old who had a stem cell transplant for SCID, so the T cells may come from the graft donor. Each CDR3 is given with its conserved first and last residue. Fields, in order: clone size, V gene, J gene, D gene, CDR3 protein, CDR3 DNA. D genes are given only for firm matches. Rows may omit the clone size; those that give it use once, few, many or a size class.

few	TRBV3-1	TRBJ2-6	-	CASSHMGRRSSGANVLTF	TGTGCCAGCAGCCACATGGGACGTAGGTCCTCTGGGGCCAACGTCCTGACTTTC
few	TRBV5-1	TRBJ2-5	TRBD2	CASSLSVAGQETQYF	TGCGCCAGCAGCTTGTCGGTAGCGGGACAAGAGACCCAGTACTTC
-	TRBV7-8	TRBJ2-1	-	CASSLGGGVVDEQFF	TGTGCCAGCAGCTTAGGGGGCGGGGTAGTCGATGAGCAGTTCTTC
-	TRBV12-3/TRBV12-4	TRBJ1-2	-	CASRVGLNGYTF	TGTGCCAGCAGAGTCGGGCTGAATGGCTACACCTTC
-	TRBV7-2	TRBJ2-5	-	CASSAARGRQETQYF	TGTGCCAGCAGCGCAGCCCGGGGGCGGCAAGAGACCCAGTACTTC
-	TRBV12-3/TRBV12-4	TRBJ1-1	-	CASSWGEGDPEAFF	TGTGCCAGCAGTTGGGGCGAAGGAGACCCTGAAGCTTTCTTT
-	TRBV27	TRBJ2-7	TRBD1	CASSFTRGSEQYF	TGTGCCAGCAGTTTTACCAGGGGGAGCGAGCAGTACTTC
few	TRBV7-2	TRBJ1-1	-	CASSLTGIAAEAFF	TGTGCCAGCAGCTTAACAGGTATTGCTGCTGAAGCTTTCTTT
few	TRBV24-1	TRBJ2-2	-	CATRPTPAQGELFF	TGTGCCACCAGACCGACTCCAGCCCAGGGGGAGCTGTTTTTT
-	TRBV19	TRBJ2-2	-	CASRAQGLSGELFF	TGTGCCAGTAGGGCCCAGGGGCTGAGCGGGGAGCTGTTTTTT
-	TRBV20-1	TRBJ2-1	TRBD2	CSARDVTSGGNSQFF	TGCAGTGCTAGAGACGTCACTAGCGGGGGAAATTCGCAGTTCTTC
-	TRBV24-1	TRBJ2-2	-	CATSGGRWNTGELFF	TGTGCCACCAGTGGAGGCAGATGGAACACCGGGGAGCTGTTTTTT
-	TRBV5-1	TRBJ2-7	-	CASTPTTGTGEQYF	TGCGCCAGCACGCCGACGACAGGAACTGGGGAGCAGTACTTC
-	TRBV2	TRBJ2-5	-	CASSEGRETQYF	TGTGCCAGCAGTGAGGGCCGAGAGACCCAGTACTTC
few	TRBV27	TRBJ2-1	TRBD2	CASRLMASGNEQFF	TGTGCCAGCAGACTCATGGCTAGCGGAAATGAGCAGTTCTTC
-	TRBV4-1	TRBJ2-7	-	CASSQITGSRYYEQYF	TGCGCCAGCAGCCAAATAACAGGGAGCCGGTACTACGAGCAGTACTTC
few	TRBV7-8	TRBJ2-3	-	CASSYVTDTQYF	TGTGCCAGTAGTTATGTCACAGATACGCAGTATTTT
-	TRBV6-5	TRBJ2-6	-	CASSYSIPGSGANVLTF	TGTGCCAGCAGTTACTCGATTCCGGGGTCTGGGGCCAACGTCCTGACTTTC
-	TRBV7-3	TRBJ2-4	-	CASSSGRRRKNIQYF	TGTGCCAGCAGTTCGGGCCGGAGGAGGAAAAACATTCAGTACTTC
-	TRBV12-3/TRBV12-4	TRBJ2-1	TRBD2	CASSSPPGGETSGYNEQFF	TGTGCCAGCAGTTCACCGCCCGGGGGCGAGACTAGCGGGTACAATGAGCAGTTCTTC
few	TRBV12-3/TRBV12-4	TRBJ2-1	-	CASRPPGTHNEQFF	TGTGCCAGCAGGCCCCCCGGGACCCACAATGAGCAGTTCTTC
few	TRBV6-5	TRBJ2-3	-	CASSYFGSGDTQYF	TGTGCCAGCAGTTACTTCGGCAGTGGAGATACGCAGTATTTT
many	TRBV7-2	TRBJ2-2	-	CASSLGSTNTGELFF	TGTGCCAGCAGCTTAGGGTCCACGAACACCGGGGAGCTGTTTTTT
few	TRBV10-3	TRBJ2-5	-	CAISELGLQETQYF	TGTGCCATCAGTGAGTTAGGACTCCAAGAGACCCAGTACTTC
few	TRBV7-9	TRBJ1-5	TRBD1	CASSPQGAGGNQPQHF	TGTGCCAGCAGCCCTCAGGGGGCGGGAGGCAATCAGCCCCAGCATTTT
-	TRBV7-6	TRBJ1-1	TRBD1	CASSLLLLTGGTEAFF	TGTGCCAGCAGCCTTCTCCTCCTGACAGGGGGGACTGAAGCTTTCTTT
-	TRBV7-9	TRBJ2-1	-	CASSVIQNEQFF	TGTGCCAGCAGCGTAATCCAGAATGAGCAGTTCTTC
-	TRBV7-8	TRBJ2-4	-	CASSYNSGAIQYF	TGTGCCAGCAGCTACAATAGCGGCGCCATTCAGTACTTC
-	TRBV29-1	TRBJ2-7	-	CSVEGRGAGDYEQYF	TGCAGCGTTGAAGGAAGGGGGGCGGGGGACTACGAGCAGTACTTC
-	TRBV29-1	TRBJ1-1	-	CSVGVEGRDNTEAFF	TGCAGCGTTGGGGTGGAGGGCAGGGATAACACTGAAGCTTTCTTT
few	TRBV1	TRBJ2-5	-	CTSTPFGSETQYF	TGCACCAGCACCCCATTCGGGTCTGAGACCCAGTACTTC
-	TRBV12-3/TRBV12-4	TRBJ2-7	TRBD1	CASSIWDRAPEQYF	TGTGCCAGCAGTATATGGGACAGGGCCCCCGAGCAGTACTTC
-	TRBV29-1	TRBJ1-1	-	CSVDGGALNTEAFF	TGCAGCGTTGATGGGGGGGCGTTGAACACTGAAGCTTTCTTT
-	TRBV3-1	TRBJ2-3	-	CASSRNGNGGERDTQYF	TGTGCCAGCAGCCGAAATGGGAACGGCGGGGAGCGGGATACGCAGTATTTT
-	TRBV7-3	TRBJ2-6	-	CASSLGRGDNVLTF	TGTGCCAGCAGCTTAGGACGAGGGGACAACGTCCTGACTTTC
-	TRBV12-3/TRBV12-4	TRBJ1-1	-	CASSLESRVNTEAFF	TGTGCCAGCAGTTTGGAATCCAGGGTGAACACTGAAGCTTTCTTT
-	TRBV15	TRBJ2-5	-	CATSVTGSQETQYF	TGTGCCACCAGCGTAACAGGGTCCCAAGAGACCCAGTACTTC
few	TRBV6-1	TRBJ2-3	-	CASSPRRSPDTQYF	TGTGCCAGCAGTCCACGTCGCTCACCAGATACGCAGTATTTT
-	TRBV12-3/TRBV12-4	TRBJ2-1	-	CASSPQEYNEQFF	TGTGCCAGCAGCCCACAGGAATACAATGAGCAGTTCTTC
-	TRBV4-1	TRBJ2-1	TRBD2	CASSQPPGTSGYNEQFF	TGCGCCAGCAGCCAACCACCCGGGACTAGCGGTTACAATGAGCAGTTCTTC
-	TRBV7-9	TRBJ1-5	-	CASSPPGTPNQPQHF	TGTGCCAGCAGCCCCCCCGGGACCCCAAATCAGCCCCAGCATTTT
-	TRBV27	TRBJ1-5	TRBD1	CASSLELAPTGGHQPQHF	TGTGCCAGCAGCCTCGAACTGGCCCCGACAGGGGGTCATCAGCCCCAGCATTTT
-	TRBV7-2	TRBJ2-3	-	CASSLEPGFTDTQYF	TGTGCCAGCAGCTTAGAGCCAGGATTCACAGATACGCAGTATTTT
-	TRBV27	TRBJ1-1	-	CASSLSGLGGTEAFF	TGTGCCAGCAGTTTATCAGGGTTGGGGGGCACTGAAGCTTTCTTT
-	TRBV15	TRBJ2-4	TRBD2	CATRFGGANIQYF	TGTGCCACCAGGTTCGGGGGGGCTAACATTCAGTACTTC
-	TRBV7-9	TRBJ2-1	-	CASSFNGGMGFF	TGTGCCAGCAGCTTTAACGGCGGGATGGGGTTCTTC
-	TRBV3-1	TRBJ1-5	-	CASSQGGPGYQPQHF	TGTGCCAGCAGCCAAGGAGGACCGGGGTATCAGCCCCAGCATTTT
-	TRBV5-1	TRBJ2-3	-	CASSLAVLEPDTQYF	TGCGCCAGCAGCTTGGCCGTGCTAGAGCCAGATACGCAGTATTTT
-	TRBV6-1	TRBJ1-4	TRBD1	CASSEAGTGEAKLFF	TGTGCCAGCAGTGAAGCAGGGACAGGGGAAGCAAAACTGTTTTTT
few	TRBV11-3	TRBJ2-3	TRBD2	CASSQGLTTKDTQYF	TGTGCCAGCAGCCAGGGACTAACGACGAAGGATACGCAGTATTTT
-	TRBV4-1	TRBJ1-1	-	CASSHLVGGASEAFF	TGCGCCAGCAGCCATCTTGTAGGGGGAGCCTCTGAAGCTTTCTTT
-	TRBV27	TRBJ2-4	TRBD1	CASSDRTGTNIQYF	TGTGCCAGCAGCGATAGGACAGGGACGAACATTCAGTACTTC
few	TRBV4-3	TRBJ2-5	-	CASSQDRVTQYF	TGCGCCAGCAGCCAAGATCGTGTCACCCAGTACTTC
-	TRBV12-3/TRBV12-4	TRBJ2-7	TRBD1	CASRPRTGIEQYF	TGTGCCAGCAGACCCCGGACAGGGATCGAGCAGTACTTC
few	TRBV4-1	TRBJ2-1	TRBD2	CASSHILAGGDNEQFF	TGCGCCAGCAGCCATATACTAGCGGGGGGCGACAATGAGCAGTTCTTC
once	TRBV6-6	TRBJ2-7	-	CASSYAEYEQYF	TGTGCCAGCAGTTACGCAGAATACGAGCAGTACTTC
-	TRBV12-3/TRBV12-4	TRBJ2-1	-	CASSSGAGTLYNEQFF	TGTGCCAGCAGCTCGGGAGCGGGCACACTATACAATGAGCAGTTCTTC
many	TRBV7-9	TRBJ2-7	-	CASSPGASYEQYF	TGTGCCAGCAGCCCAGGGGCATCCTACGAGCAGTACTTC